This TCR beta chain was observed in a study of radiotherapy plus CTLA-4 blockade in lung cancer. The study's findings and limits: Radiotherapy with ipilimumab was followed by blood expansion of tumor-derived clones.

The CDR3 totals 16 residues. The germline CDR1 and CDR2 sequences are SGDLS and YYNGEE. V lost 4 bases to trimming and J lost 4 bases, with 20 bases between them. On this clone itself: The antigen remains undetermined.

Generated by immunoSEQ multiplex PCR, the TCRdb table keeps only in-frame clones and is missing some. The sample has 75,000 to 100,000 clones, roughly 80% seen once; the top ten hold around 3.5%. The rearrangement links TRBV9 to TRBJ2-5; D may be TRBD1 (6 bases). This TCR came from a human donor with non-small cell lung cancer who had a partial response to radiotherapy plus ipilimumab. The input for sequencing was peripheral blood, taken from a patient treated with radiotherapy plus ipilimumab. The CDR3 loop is CASSPTGHNFIETQYF. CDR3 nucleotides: TGTGCCAGCAGCCCGACAGGCCACAATTTCATAGAGACCCAGTACTTC.